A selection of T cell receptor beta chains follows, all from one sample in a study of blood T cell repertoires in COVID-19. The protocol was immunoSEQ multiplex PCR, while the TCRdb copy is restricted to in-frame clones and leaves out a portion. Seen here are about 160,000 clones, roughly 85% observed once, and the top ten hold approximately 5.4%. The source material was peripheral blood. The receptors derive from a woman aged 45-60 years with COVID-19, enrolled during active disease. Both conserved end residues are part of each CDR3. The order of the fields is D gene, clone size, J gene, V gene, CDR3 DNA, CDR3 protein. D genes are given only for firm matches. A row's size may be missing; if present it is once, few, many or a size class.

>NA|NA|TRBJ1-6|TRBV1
TGCACCAGCAGCCAGGTATCTGAGGGAGGGGTTAATTCACCCCTCCACTTT
CTSSQVSEGGVNSPLHF
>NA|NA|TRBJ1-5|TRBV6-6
TGTGCCAGCAGCCAAATAGAAGCCCAGCCCCAGCATTTT
CASSQIEAQPQHF
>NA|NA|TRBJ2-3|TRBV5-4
TGTGCCAGCAGCTTGCCGGGGCGGGGATCAGATACGCAGTATTTT
CASSLPGRGSDTQYF
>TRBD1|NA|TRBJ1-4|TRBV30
TGTGCCTGTATTGGACAGGGGGGTGAAAAACTGTTTTTT
CACIGQGGEKLFF
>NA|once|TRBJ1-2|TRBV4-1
TGCGCCAGCAGCCAAGAACCCGGATTAGGGGTATATGGCTACACCTTC
CASSQEPGLGVYGYTF
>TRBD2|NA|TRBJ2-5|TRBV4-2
TGTGCCAGCAGCCGCGGGACTAGCGGGATGGAGACCCAGTACTTC
CASSRGTSGMETQYF
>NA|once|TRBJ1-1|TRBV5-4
TGTGCCAGCAGCGTATCGGGACACCCGAACACTGAAGCTTTCTTT
CASSVSGHPNTEAFF
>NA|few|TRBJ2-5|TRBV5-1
TGCGCCAGCAGCTTGGTTCGGCAGGGGGGAGAGACCCAGTACTTC
CASSLVRQGGETQYF
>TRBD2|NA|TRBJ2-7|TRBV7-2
TGTGCCAGCAGTCCTCGGGGGGGGATCTCCTACGAGCAGTACTTC
CASSPRGGISYEQYF
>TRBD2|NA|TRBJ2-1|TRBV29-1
TGCAGCGTTGAAAGTCCCGGGACTAGCGGGGCGGGCAATGAGCAGTTCTTC
CSVESPGTSGAGNEQFF
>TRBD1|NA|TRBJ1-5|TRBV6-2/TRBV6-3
TGTGCCAGCAGTTACCCCGGACAGGTGACGATGTATAGCAATCAGCCCCAGCATTTT
CASSYPGQVTMYSNQPQHF
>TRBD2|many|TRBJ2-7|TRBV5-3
TGTGCCAGAAGCCCTCTCCGGTGCGGGGGGTGCGTATACGAGCAGTACTTC
CARSPLRCGGCVYEQYF
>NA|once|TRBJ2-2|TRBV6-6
TGTGCCAGCACCCGAACGGGGGAAGGGGGGGAGCTGTTTTTT
CASTRTGEGGELFF
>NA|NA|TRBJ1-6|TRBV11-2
TGTGCCAGCAGCTTATTCTTGGGCATCCTCGATTCACCCCTCCACTTT
CASSLFLGILDSPLHF
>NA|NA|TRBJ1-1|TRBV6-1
TGTGCCAGCAGTGAGAGGGGGTACGGCACTGAAGCTTTCTTT
CASSERGYGTEAFF
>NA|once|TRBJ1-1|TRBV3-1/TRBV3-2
TGTGCCAGCAGCACTCCCGGGACTGATCTTTACCCTAACACTGAAGCTTTCTTT
CASSTPGTDLYPNTEAFF
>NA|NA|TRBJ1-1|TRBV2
TGTGCCAGCAGTTTTCGTCAGGGGTTGGTTGAAGCTTTCTTT
CASSFRQGLVEAFF
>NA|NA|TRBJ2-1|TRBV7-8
TGTGCCAGCACCTCCTGGGAGGGGACACTCTACAATGAGCAGTTCTTC
CASTSWEGTLYNEQFF
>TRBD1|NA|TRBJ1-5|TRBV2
TGTGCCAGCAGGGGAGGACAGGGGATATCGAATCAGCCCCAGCATTTT
CASRGGQGISNQPQHF
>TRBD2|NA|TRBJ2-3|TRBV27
TGTGCCAGCAGTCAGGGACTAGAATCAGATACGCAGTATTTT
CASSQGLESDTQYF
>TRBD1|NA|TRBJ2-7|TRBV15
TGTGCCACCAGCAGAGACTCCGGGACAGGGACGTTTAACGAGCAGTACTTC
CATSRDSGTGTFNEQYF
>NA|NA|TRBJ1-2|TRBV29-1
TGCAGCGTTGAGTCGCCAGCGCAATCTGGCTACACCTTC
CSVESPAQSGYTF
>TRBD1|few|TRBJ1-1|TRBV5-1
TGCGCCAGCAGCGATCATCAGGGGGTCGCCACTGAAGCTTTCTTT
CASSDHQGVATEAFF
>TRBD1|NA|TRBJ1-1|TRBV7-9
TGTGCCAGCAGCTTAGTAAGACAGGGGGCTCCGAACACTGAAGCTTTCTTT
CASSLVRQGAPNTEAFF
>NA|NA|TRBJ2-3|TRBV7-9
TGTGCCAGCAGCTTAGCCGGTTCGGGCACAGATACGCAGTATTTT
CASSLAGSGTDTQYF
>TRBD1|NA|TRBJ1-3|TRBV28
TGTGCCAGCAGTCCCAGGGACAGGGTCTCTGGAAACACCATATATTTT
CASSPRDRVSGNTIYF
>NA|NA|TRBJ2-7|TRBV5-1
TGCGCCAGCAGCCTCGACACTTCCTACGAGCAGTACTTC
CASSLDTSYEQYF
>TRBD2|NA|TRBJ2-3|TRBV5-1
TGCGCCAGCAGGACACTAGCGGCTAGCACAGATACGCAGTATTTT
CASRTLAASTDTQYF
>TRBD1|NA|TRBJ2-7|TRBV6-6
TGTGCCAGCAGCCATTCCGGGACAGGGGATCCTACGGAGCAGTACTTC
CASSHSGTGDPTEQYF
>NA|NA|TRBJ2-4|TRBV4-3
TGCGCCAGCAGCCAAGATCGAGGCCTCTTTACCAAAAACATTCAGTACTTC
CASSQDRGLFTKNIQYF
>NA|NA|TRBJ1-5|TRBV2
TGTGCCAGCAGTGGGCGCGAGGCGAAGCATTTT
CASSGREAKHF
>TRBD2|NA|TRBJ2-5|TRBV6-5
TGTGCCAGCAGAGTAGCGGGGGGGCTAGAGACCCAGTACTTC
CASRVAGGLETQYF
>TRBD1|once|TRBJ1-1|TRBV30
TGTGCCTGGAAGGGACAGCCGAACACTGAAGCTTTCTTT
CAWKGQPNTEAFF
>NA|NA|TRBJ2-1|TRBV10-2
TGCGCCAGCTGTGGGAGCTCCTACAATGAGCAGTTCTTC
CASCGSSYNEQFF
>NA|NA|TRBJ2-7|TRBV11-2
TGTGCCAGCAGCCTAAGACTCGACGAGCAGTACTTC
CASSLRLDEQYF
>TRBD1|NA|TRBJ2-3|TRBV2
TGTGCCAGCAGTGCTCCCGGGACAGTTAGCACAGATACGCAGTATTTT
CASSAPGTVSTDTQYF
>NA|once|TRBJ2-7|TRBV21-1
TGTGCCAGCAGCAAAGGCGCGGGGAAGGGTACCTACGAGCAGTACTTC
CASSKGAGKGTYEQYF
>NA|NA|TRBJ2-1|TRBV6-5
TGTGCCAGCAGTAGGGGGTCGTTGGGGAATGAGCAGTTCTTC
CASSRGSLGNEQFF
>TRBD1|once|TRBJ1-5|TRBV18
TGTGCCAGCTCACCCGACAGGGATAGCAATCAGCCCCAGCATTTT
CASSPDRDSNQPQHF
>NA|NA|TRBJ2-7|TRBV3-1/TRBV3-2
TGTGCCAGCAGCCACAGCTACGAGCAGTACTTC
CASSHSYEQYF